One and the same sample provided the 27 T cell receptor beta chains below, sequenced in a study of Graves' ophthalmopathy and Graves' hyperthyroidism. RNA transcripts were the source from which TCR beta CDR3 regions were amplified. HTBI primers served in a first-round RT-PCR, which a second-round multiplex PCR followed. TCRdb passed the multiplex PCR reads through MiXCR, listing each CDR3 protein once. The sample includes about 400,000 distinct CDR3 sequences, approximately 15% of them seen just once. The material sequenced was peripheral blood. These receptors all stem from a woman younger than 30 with stable Graves' hyperthyroidism.

The chain recombines TRBV6-5 with TRBJ2-3; maybe TRBD2 (5 bases). Deletions cut 3 bases from V and 4 bases from J, with 14 bases between. Germline CDR1 is MNHEY and CDR2 is SVGAGI. This CDR3 contains 15 residues. In nucleotides, the CDR3 is TGTGCCAGCAGTTATTTTCGGGGTTCCCCAGATACGCAGTATTTT. Translating gives CASSYFRGSPDTQYF.

The chain combines TRBV6-2 or TRBV6-3 with TRBJ1-5; D is possibly TRBD1 (5 bases). Germline V CDR1 and CDR2: MNHEY, SVGEGT. CDR3 size: 15 residues. V gave up 2 bases and J gave up 3 bases, with 11 bases separating them. CDR3 in amino acids: CASSYLSGLNQPQHF. The CDR3 DNA reads as TGTGCCAGCAGTTACCTATCGGGACTCAATCAGCCCCAGCATTTT.

This rearrangement joins TRBV5-1 to TRBJ2-5; TRBD1 matches at 7 bases. Germline loops: CDR1 SGHRS, CDR2 YFSETQ. V was pared by 4 bases and J by 5 bases, with 11 bases of the junction left unmatched. There are 15 residues in the CDR3. This CDR3 is CASSRTGATGETQYF. The CDR3 DNA reads TGCGCCAGCAGCCGCACCGGGGCGACAGGGGAGACCCAGTACTTC.

This clonotype was counted at least ten times. The CDR3 loop reads CASRGRANTEAFF. The CDR3 coding sequence is TGTGCCAGTAGGGGGAGGGCCAACACTGAAGCTTTCTTT. This chain connects TRBV19 to TRBJ1-1; D is unresolved. The CDR3 loop spans 13 amino acids. Germline CDR1 and CDR2: LNHDA and SQIVND (reference sequence). The V end lost 6 bases, the J end lost 2 bases, and 10 bases lay between the germline ends.

This sequence joins TRBV6-5 and TRBJ2-7; D call uncertain. CDR3 length equals 12 residues. Germline V gene data show CDR1 as MNHEY and CDR2 as SVGAGI. V shed 5 bases and J shed 5 bases, with 10 bases lying between them. Here the CDR3 reads CASSHTIDEQYF. In DNA, the CDR3 is TGTGCCAGCAGTCACACCATAGACGAGCAGTACTTC.

The rearrangement joins TRBV20-1 to TRBJ2-7, with 13 bases matching TRBD2. This CDR3 is 14 amino acids long. Germline V lookup: CDR1 DFQATT, CDR2 SNEGSKA (reference sequence). V was pared by 5 bases and J by 0 bases, with 1 base of the junction left unmatched. CDR3 sequence (DNA): TGCAGTGCTTGGACTAGCGGGGGCTCCTACGAGCAGTACTTC. Translating it yields CSAWTSGGSYEQYF.

This clonotype came up many times. The CDR3 here is CASSASIVPITDTQYF. CDR3 coding DNA: TGTGCCAGCAGTGCCTCTATTGTTCCCATCACAGATACGCAGTATTTT. The chain recombines TRBV12-3 or TRBV12-4 with TRBJ2-3; unclear D gene. V lost 5 bases and J 2 bases, leaving 17 bases between the germline ends. The CDR3 runs 16 residues.

This clonotype has ten or more counts. The V and J genes are TRBV5-6 and TRBJ2-7, with D perhaps TRBD2 (5 bases). This CDR3 region has 14 residues. V was clipped by 0 bases and J by 5 bases, with 12 bases between them. The germline CDR1 and CDR2 sequences are SGHDT and YYEEEE. The CDR3 DNA sequence: TGTGCCAGCAGCTTGGAGGGTAGCGTCGACGAGCAGTACTTC. This encodes CASSLEGSVDEQYF.

At least ten counts were recorded for this clonotype. The V and J genes are TRBV29-1 and TRBJ1-1; D unresolved. The CDR3 has 12 amino acids. CDR1 and CDR2 from the germline V gene are SQVTM and ANQGSEA. Trimming pared 5 bases from V and 3 bases from J, leaving 10 bases between. For the CDR3, the DNA is TGCAGCGTTAATACGGTAGACACTGAAGCTTTCTTT. Translating gives CSVNTVDTEAFF.

This clonotype was seen many times. The gene calls are TRBV11-2 and TRBJ1-2, with a tentative D call TRBD1 (5 bases). V lost 7 bases, J lost 5 bases, and 14 bases lay in between. The CDR3 extends over 13 amino acids. CDR1 is SGHAT, CDR2 FQNNGV, per germline. CDR3 loop: CASTLGGAYGYTF. CDR3 nucleotides: TGTGCCAGCACCCTAGGCGGGGCATATGGCTACACCTTC.

This clonotype was seen ten or more times. The chain couples TRBV10-3 to TRBJ1-6; 8 bases fit TRBD1. V dropped 4 bases and J dropped 10; count of bases not matched to a gene: 6. Germline V CDR1 and CDR2: ENHRY, SYGVKD. The CDR3 runs 14 residues. The CDR3 region is CAISGGQGGSPLHF. The CDR3, as DNA: TGTGCCATCAGTGGTGGACAGGGTGGCTCACCCCTCCACTTT.

Notes on this clonotype: A much larger clone is a single base away; this may be a read error. This CDR3 reads CVSRQNQGNDGYTF. For the CDR3, the DNA is TGTGTCAGCAGACAGAACCAGGGGAACGATGGCTACACCTTC. The chain couples TRBV6-1 to TRBJ1-2; weak D call: TRBD1 (6 bases). Germline CDR1 and CDR2: MNHNS and SASEGT. The CDR3 sequence is 14 residues long.

The V and J genes are TRBV6-1 and TRBJ2-7, with D tentatively TRBD1 or TRBD2 (6 bases each). Trimming removed 1 base at V and 2 bases at J, with 15 bases between. The germline V gene encodes CDR1 MNHNS and CDR2 SASEGT. CDR3 length equals 16 residues. CDR3 DNA sequence: TGTGCCAGCAGTGAAGTGTTAGGGGGGACGCCCTACGAGCAGTACTTC. The encoded protein is CASSEVLGGTPYEQYF.

This clonotype was found many times. A much larger clone lies one base from this, so it may be a read error. This sequence joins TRBV12-3 or TRBV12-4 and TRBJ2-5; a weak D match, TRBD2 (7 bases). This CDR3 has 14 residues. V shed 5 bases and J shed 5 bases, with 15 bases lying between them. CDR3 region: CASSPQGRGETQYF. The DNA for the CDR3 is TGTGCCAGCAGTCCCCAGGGGCGGGGGGAGACCCAGTACTTC.

This clonotype was observed many times. The chain is built from TRBV6-1 and TRBJ1-5; 9 nucleotides match TRBD1. Germline lookup yields CDR1 MNHNS and CDR2 SASEGT. The CDR3 is 13 residues long. The V gene end was trimmed by 6 bases and the J gene end by 9 bases; junction bases not matched to a gene: 6. CDR3 region: CASREGQGRPQHF. For the CDR3, the DNA is TGTGCCAGCAGGGAGGGACAGGGTCGGCCCCAGCATTTT.

Many counts were recorded for this clonotype. The chain has TRBV7-8 and TRBJ1-6; the D is unclear. From germline, CDR1 is SGHVS and CDR2 FQNEAQ. The CDR3 sequence is 13 residues long. V was shortened by 6 bases and J by 8 bases, with 11 bases between the two germline ends. The CDR3 nucleotides read TGTGCCAGCAGAGGGCAGGCGGATTCACCCCTCCACTTT. The encoded protein is CASRGQADSPLHF.

This clonotype was recorded at least ten times. The rearrangement links TRBV15 to TRBJ1-2; 8 bases match TRBD1. Trimming took 5 bases from V and 4 from J; bases not matched to a gene: 9. The CDR3 length is 15 residues. The V gene's germline CDR1 is LNHNV and CDR2 YYDKDF (reference sequence). The CDR3 region is CATSPRTGQPYGYTF. CDR3 coding DNA: TGTGCCACCAGCCCGAGGACAGGGCAGCCCTATGGCTACACCTTC.

This clonotype was observed at least ten times. V is TRBV2 and J is TRBJ1-2; D gene uncertain. V was pared by 7 bases and J by 13 bases, with 25 bases between. The CDR3 totals 14 residues. Germline V gene data show CDR1 as SNHLY and CDR2 as FYNNEI. For the CDR3, the DNA is TGTGCCAGCATGAGAGAACAGACAAGCTATGGGTTCACCTTC. It is translated as CASMREQTSYGFTF.

This clonotype was recorded many times. The V gene is TRBV11-2, the J gene TRBJ2-5; 9 bases fit TRBD2. CDR1 and CDR2 from the germline V gene are SGHAT and FQNNGV. J gave up 5 bases and V 0 bases, and 10 bases lay outside the gene matches. The CDR3 sequence is 17 residues long. In DNA form, the CDR3 reads TGTGCCAGCAGCTTAGAACATAGCGGGGGACCCGGCGAGACCCAGTACTTC. Protein: CASSLEHSGGPGETQYF.

This clonotype was seen repeatedly, ten times or more. The rearrangement uses TRBV2 and TRBJ1-1; 10 bases agree with TRBD1. Looked up from germline, CDR1 is SNHLY and CDR2 is FYNNEI. V trimming: 6 bases; J trimming: 10 bases; junction bases outside the gene matches: 8. This CDR3 has 13 residues. The CDR3, as DNA: TGTGCCAGCAGCCTGGGACAGGGGATGGCAGCTTTCTTT. It translates to CASSLGQGMAAFF.

The gene calls are TRBV3-1 and TRBJ2-7; TRBD1 agrees at 8 bases. Losses at the gene ends were 0 bases for V and 7 bases for J; bases not matched to a gene: 8. Germline-derived CDR1 and CDR2 are LGHDT and YNNKEL (reference sequence). The CDR3 loop spans 15 amino acids. This CDR3 reads CASSQDFRGLGEQYF. DNA of the CDR3: TGTGCCAGCAGCCAAGATTTCAGGGGGCTGGGAGAGCAGTACTTC.

This clonotype was seen repeatedly, ten times or more. The germline gene is not matched at one end of the junction; a read error may be the cause. V gene TRBV7-8 combines with J gene TRBJ2-7; TRBD1 matches 7 bases. The CDR3 has 12 amino acids. The germline V gene encodes CDR1 SGHVS and CDR2 FQNEAQ. CDR3: CASSLAARDSFF. As DNA, the CDR3 is TGTGCCAGCAGCTTAGCAGCTCGGGACAGTTTCTTC.

V gene TRBV19 combines with J gene TRBJ1-3, with D perhaps matching TRBD1 (5 bases). Trimming removed 5 bases from V and 8 bases from J, with 22 bases in between. From germline, CDR1 is LNHDA and CDR2 SQIVND (reference sequence). This CDR3 is built from 16 residues. The CDR3, as DNA: TGTGCCAGTAGTCCCGGGGACCGGCTTAGCGGGGACACCATATATTTT. Amino acids: CASSPGDRLSGDTIYF.

This clonotype was found many times. The chain carries TRBV5-1 and TRBJ1-2; no clear D gene. This CDR3 has 12 amino acids. The V gene's germline CDR1 is SGHRS and CDR2 YFSETQ. V lost 4 bases and J 4 bases, leaving 8 bases between the germline ends. As DNA, the CDR3 is TGCGCCAGCAGCCCGGGAAGCTATGGCTACACCTTC. This gives the protein CASSPGSYGYTF.

This clonotype came up many times. The chain employs TRBV5-1 and TRBJ2-6; no clear D gene. The CDR3 length is 17 residues. CDR1 and CDR2 (germline): SGHRS, YFSETQ. Trimming pared 5 bases from V and 4 bases from J, leaving 19 bases between. This CDR3 reads CASSFGSGSPGANVLTF. The CDR3 DNA is TGCGCCAGCAGTTTCGGGTCGGGTTCGCCAGGGGCCAACGTCCTGACTTTC.

Ten or more counts support this clonotype. This chain uses TRBV11-2 with TRBJ2-6, with 7 bases fitting TRBD1. This CDR3 has 17 residues. J gave up 4 bases and V 4 bases, and 10 bases lay outside the gene matches. From germline, CDR1 is SGHAT and CDR2 FQNNGV. Here the CDR3 DNA reads TGTGCCAGCAGCTCCTTCAAGGGGGCGTCCGGGGCCAACGTCCTGACTTTC. It translates to CASSSFKGASGANVLTF.

Many counts were recorded for this clonotype. This rearrangement joins TRBV6-2 or TRBV6-3 to TRBJ2-3, with TRBD2 matching over 9 bases. With 6 bases clipped from V and 4 bases from J, the junction kept 11 bases outside the gene matches. Germline-derived CDR1 and CDR2 are MNHEY and SVGEGT. The CDR3 extends over 16 amino acids. The CDR3 region has the DNA TGTGCCAGCAGGTCAAGCGGGGGGACCTCCTCAGATACGCAGTATTTT. Protein: CASRSSGGTSSDTQYF.